The clone carrying this T cell receptor beta chain was detected many times. Its target is not known. Trimming at V came to 4 bases and at J to 6 bases, leaving 12 bases not matched to a gene. This CDR3 is 16 amino acids long. Germline CDR1 reads SEHNR; CDR2 reads FQNEAQ (reference sequence). This sample was included in a study of spatial heterogeneity in lung cancer. At the level of the study: Sequencing consistently turned up more beta-chain sequences than alpha-chain sequences. Raw reads showed each unique TCR and UMI combination turning up more than ten times on average. Study-wide points: Circulating ubiquitous expanded tumor TCRs were observed more frequently at resection than at follow-up.

TCRdb fed the 5' RACE reads into MiXCR, producing one record per CDR3 protein. Among approximately 40,000 distinct CDR3 sequences listed, approximately 6.9% were seen once. As to time point: sample taken at primary tumor resection. The input material, whole RNA from tumor, nontumor lung or frozen PBMC, was sequenced unsorted. The donor population consisted of over 55 patients with untreated, early-stage non-small cell lung cancer. The input for sequencing was PBMCs, taken at surgery. This clonotype was obtained from a female donor with early-stage non-small cell lung cancer. V gene TRBV7-9 combines with J gene TRBJ2-1, with TRBD2 matching over 7 bases. This CDR3 reads CASSYPGGLVINEQFF. The CDR3 nucleotides read TGTGCCAGCAGCTATCCCGGCGGACTAGTGATCAATGAGCAGTTCTTC.